Following are 29 T cell receptor beta chains from one sample sequenced in a study of blood T cells in healthy people across ages. The use of a sample-barcoded 5' primer and a J-beta primer mix characterized a second PCR of about 7 to 12 cycles. Each CDR3 protein gets one entry after TCRdb re-called the 5' RACE reads with MiXCR. Of some 710,000 distinct CDR3 sequences listed, roughly 46% are singletons. Sequenced sample: blood. The receptors stem from a man older than 75 in good health.

This clonotype has a handful of counts. The chain has TRBV2 and TRBJ2-7, with 9 bases that match TRBD1. With V trimmed by 6 bases and J by 6 bases, 12 bases remained unmatched. The CDR3 is 15 residues long. Germline lookup yields CDR1 SNHLY and CDR2 FYNNEI. CDR3 bases: TGTGCCAGCAGGGCCCGAACAGGGGGCTCGGGCGAGCAGTACTTC. This codes for CASRARTGGSGEQYF. Full variable domain (outside the CDR3, taken from reference TRBV2 and TRBJ2-7): EPEVTQTPSHQVTQMGQEVILRCVPISNHLYFYWYRQILGQKVEFLVSFYNNEISEKSEIFDDQFSVERPDGSNFTLKIRSTKLEDSAMYFCASRARTGGSGEQYFGPGTRLTVT.

This clonotype turned up a few times. The chain links TRBV6-6 to TRBJ2-3; 8 bases fit TRBD1. The V and J ends lost 2 bases and 1 base, in that order; junction bases with no gene match: 2. The CDR3 covers 15 residues. In germline, CDR1 is MNHNY, CDR2 SVGAGI (reference sequence). CDR3 in amino acids: CASSYQGAGTDTQYF. The CDR3 DNA reads TGTGCCAGCAGTTACCAGGGGGCGGGCACAGATACGCAGTATTTT.

There are a few counts of this clonotype. The chain couples TRBV5-1 to TRBJ2-7; TRBD2 aligns across 11 bases. The CDR3 totals 14 residues. The V and J ends lost 5 bases and 6 bases, in that order; junction bases with no gene match: 7. Germline CDR1 reads SGHRS; CDR2 reads YFSETQ. The DNA of the CDR3 is TGCGCCAGCAGATGGGGGACTAGCGGTCTCGAGCAGTACTTC. Residues: CASRWGTSGLEQYF.

About this clonotype itself: One end of the junction fails to match germline, which may point to a read error. CDR3 in DNA: TGCGCCGGCAGCAAGGACGTTGCTAATGAGCAGTTCTTC. Translation gives CAGSKDVANEQFF. The chain uses TRBV5-1 and TRBJ2-1; the D is unclear. Germline V CDR1 and CDR2: SGHRS, YFSETQ. The CDR3 spans 13 residues.

Note on this clonotype: A much larger clonotype is one base distant, so this may be a read error. The V and J genes are TRBV10-3 and TRBJ2-1, with 9 bases identical to TRBD2. Judging by the DNA end, TRBJ2-7 fits better; the J call may be wrong. CDR3 length equals 16 residues. Germline loops: CDR1 ENHRY, CDR2 SYGVKD. Here the CDR3 reads CAVSGDSGSSYNEQYF. The DNA of the CDR3 is TGTGCCGTCAGTGGGGATAGCGGGAGCTCCTACAATGAGCAGTACTTC.

This clonotype showed up just a few times. This chain uses TRBV9 with TRBJ2-1; perhaps TRBD2 as D (6 bases). Deletions cut 4 bases from V and 4 bases from J, with 18 bases between. The CDR3 length is 16 residues. Per the germline V gene, CDR1 is SGDLS and CDR2 is YYNGEE. As DNA, the CDR3 is TGTGCCAGCAGCCCTTGGGGGACTCCGGGATACAATGAGCAGTTCTTC. Translation: CASSPWGTPGYNEQFF.

The chain has TRBV12-3 or TRBV12-4 and TRBJ1-5, with D possibly matching TRBD1 (5 bases). With 6 bases removed from V and 2 bases from J, the gap between germline ends came to 14 bases. The CDR3 is made up of 15 amino acids. CDR3 in amino acids: CASSPGGRGNQPQHF. CDR3 sequence (DNA): TGTGCCAGCAGCCCCGGGGGTCGGGGCAATCAGCCCCAGCATTTT.

The chain joins TRBV4-1 to TRBJ2-7, with 7 bases matching TRBD2. CDR3 length: 15 amino acids. Trimming removed 0 bases from V and 3 bases from J; junction bases left unmatched: 5. Germline V gene sequence: CDR1 MGHRA, CDR2 YSYEKL. The CDR3: CASSQDPLAVYEQYF. The CDR3 bases are TGCGCCAGCAGCCAAGATCCTCTAGCGGTCTACGAGCAGTACTTC.

V usage is TRBV13 and J usage is TRBJ2-1; no clear D gene. This CDR3 has 14 amino acids. Germline-derived CDR1 and CDR2 are PRHDT and FYEKMQ (reference sequence). V lost 11 bases and J 1 base, leaving 15 bases between the germline ends. CDR3 in amino acids: CASISTASYNEQFF. CDR3 DNA: TGTGCCTCTATCTCGACTGCGTCCTACAATGAGCAGTTCTTC.

Concerning this clonotype: Since a much larger clone is just one base distant, this may be a read error. The rearrangement uses TRBV29-1 and TRBJ2-3; 15 bases line up with TRBD2. Germline-derived CDR1 and CDR2 are SQVTM and ANQGSEA. The CDR3 sequence is 14 residues long. The CDR3: CSYGLAGGIDAQYF. For the CDR3, the DNA is TGCAGCTATGGACTAGCGGGAGGGATAGATGCGCAGTATTTT.

This clonotype has a handful of counts. This sequence joins TRBV7-2 and TRBJ1-6; a weak D match, TRBD1 (5 bases). With 2 bases removed from V and 7 bases from J, the gap between germline ends came to 12 bases. Germline V gives CDR1 SGHTA, CDR2 FQGNSA. This CDR3 is built from 15 residues. CDR3: CASSLHGAENSPLHF. The CDR3 region has the DNA TGTGCCAGCAGCTTACACGGGGCAGAGAATTCACCCCTCCACTTT. Full variable domain (outside the CDR3, taken from reference TRBV7-2 and TRBJ1-6): GAGVSQSPSNKVTEKGKDVELRCDPISGHTALYWYRQSLGQGLEFLIYFQGNSAPDKSGLPSDRFSAERTGGSVSTLTIQRTQQEDSAVYLCASSLHGAENSPLHFGNGTRLTVT.

The genes are TRBV7-2 and TRBJ1-1, with D hard to call. V lost 5 bases and J lost 5, with 15 bases in between. Germline lookup yields CDR1 SGHTA and CDR2 FQGNSA. The CDR3 covers 14 residues. The CDR3 region is CASSRFWGGTEAFF. The DNA of the CDR3 is TGTGCCAGCAGCCGGTTCTGGGGAGGGACTGAAGCTTTCTTT. Drawing the rest from reference TRBV7-2 and TRBJ1-1, the complete variable domain is GAGVSQSPSNKVTEKGKDVELRCDPISGHTALYWYRQSLGQGLEFLIYFQGNSAPDKSGLPSDRFSAERTGGSVSTLTIQRTQQEDSAVYLCASSRFWGGTEAFFGQGTRLTVV.

This sequence joins TRBV2 and TRBJ2-4, with a weak D call TRBD1 (6 bases). Matching the DNA end better, TRBJ2-7 makes the J call doubtful. The CDR3 loop spans 13 amino acids. CDR1 is SNHLY, CDR2 FYNNEI, per germline. The chain's CDR3 is CASSEAEGGEQYF. The CDR3 nucleotides read TGTGCCAGCAGTGAGGCAGAAGGGGGCGAGCAGTACTTC.

The chain links TRBV7-2 to TRBJ2-1; D tentatively reads TRBD1 or TRBD2 (6 bases each). The V end was cut by 2 bases, the J end by 13 bases, with 21 bases between. The germline CDR1 and CDR2 sequences are SGHTA and FQGNSA. The length of the CDR3 is 15 residues. CDR3 coding DNA: TGTGCCAGCAGCTTAATGGGGGGCCGGCAAGAGACCCAGTTCTTC. It yields the protein CASSLMGGRQETQFF.

This clonotype was found a few times. This rearrangement joins TRBV5-8 to TRBJ2-3, with a weak D call TRBD2 (6 bases). Trimming pared 0 bases from V and 2 bases from J, leaving 10 bases between. Germline CDR1 and CDR2: SGHTS and YDEGEE. The CDR3 sequence is 15 residues long. Here the CDR3 reads CASSLAGEDTDTQYF. The CDR3 DNA reads TGTGCCAGCAGCTTGGCGGGAGAAGACACAGATACGCAGTATTTT.

The chain joins TRBV3-1 to TRBJ2-5; D not resolved. With 0 bases removed from V and 2 bases from J, the gap between germline ends came to 16 bases. CDR1 and CDR2 (germline): LGHDT, YNNKEL (reference sequence). The CDR3 extends over 17 amino acids. This CDR3 reads CASSQEKVRHEQETQYF. CDR3 DNA sequence: TGTGCCAGCAGCCAAGAAAAGGTCAGGCATGAGCAAGAGACCCAGTACTTC.

This chain uses TRBV12-3 or TRBV12-4 with TRBJ2-1; TRBD1 is a possible D gene (6 bases). The CDR3 extends over 15 amino acids. The V gene lost 3 bases and the J gene lost 7 bases, with 16 bases spanning the gap. CDR3 bases: TGTGCCAGCAGTTTGGAACAGGGCCCCCTAAATGAGCAGTTCTTC. Translating gives CASSLEQGPLNEQFF.

This clonotype was seen a handful of times. The gene calls are TRBV7-2 and TRBJ2-3; no firm D call. From germline, CDR1 is SGHTA and CDR2 FQGNSA. This CDR3 is built from 13 residues. V was shortened by 5 bases and J by 7 bases, with 13 bases between the two germline ends. The CDR3 nucleotides read TGTGCCAGCAGCGCGACGGCCCTGAATACGCAGTATTTT. Translated, it gives CASSATALNTQYF. The full variable domain, rest sourced from reference TRBV7-2 and TRBJ2-3, is GAGVSQSPSNKVTEKGKDVELRCDPISGHTALYWYRQSLGQGLEFLIYFQGNSAPDKSGLPSDRFSAERTGGSVSTLTIQRTQQEDSAVYLCASSATALNTQYFGPGTRLTVL.

This clonotype has a handful of counts. The V and J genes are TRBV12-3 or TRBV12-4 and TRBJ1-5, with D uncertain. The CDR3 contains 14 residues. V was clipped by 6 bases and J by 1 base, with 10 bases between them. For the CDR3, the DNA is TGTGCCAGCAGGTTTCTAGGGAGCAATCAGCCCCAGCATTTT. As protein: CASRFLGSNQPQHF.

The rearrangement uses TRBV20-1 and TRBJ1-5, with D unclear. The CDR3 consists of 17 residues. V dropped 0 bases and J dropped 4 bases, with 19 bases sitting between them. CDR1 is DFQATT and CDR2 is SNEGSKA in the germline V gene (reference sequence). In DNA, the CDR3 is TGCAGTGCTAGAGATGGCTTAAGGGCCAGCCCAAATCAGCCCCAGCATTTT. It is translated as CSARDGLRASPNQPQHF.

The gene calls are TRBV7-2 and TRBJ2-3, with 7 positions matching TRBD1. Germline assignment: CDR1 SGHTA and CDR2 FQGNSA. Trimming took 4 bases from V and 8 from J; bases not matched to a gene: 9. The CDR3 extends over 14 amino acids. The CDR3 here is CASSYHRGGGTQYF. The CDR3 DNA follows: TGTGCCAGCAGCTACCACAGGGGTGGTGGTACGCAGTATTTT.

This clonotype came up once. The V and J genes are TRBV4-2 and TRBJ2-3, with a possible D match to TRBD2 (5 bases). Germline CDR1 reads LGHNA; CDR2 reads YNFKEQ. Trimming took off 3 bases at V and 1 base at J, with 14 bases between the two ends. The CDR3 covers 16 residues. The CDR3 loop is CASSQERERGTDTQYF. CDR3 sequence (DNA): TGTGCCAGCAGCCAGGAACGAGAGAGGGGCACAGATACGCAGTATTTT.

The V call is TRBV30, the J call TRBJ2-1; D possibly corresponds to TRBD1 (6 bases). The ends were cut back, 0 bases at V and 0 bases at J, with 9 bases in the middle. CDR1 is GTSNPN, CDR2 SVGIG, per germline (reference sequence). The CDR3 consists of 15 residues. CDR3 coding DNA: TGTGCCTGGAGTGTAGGGGGTGCCTCCTACAATGAGCAGTTCTTC. It translates to CAWSVGGASYNEQFF.

This chain links TRBV27 with TRBJ2-1; D is unclear. V lost 4 bases, J lost 8 bases, and 9 bases lay in between. Per the germline V gene, CDR1 is MNHEY and CDR2 is SMNVEV (reference sequence). The CDR3 spans 12 residues. For the CDR3, the DNA is TGTGCCAGCAGTTCAGCCGGGTATGAGCAGTTCTTC. As protein: CASSSAGYEQFF.

This chain joins TRBV18 and TRBJ2-3, with D tentatively TRBD1 or TRBD2 (5 bases each). Per germline, CDR1 KGHSH and CDR2 LQKENI. Trimming cost V 6 bases and J 1 base, with 14 bases left between them. The CDR3 totals 15 residues. The CDR3 here is CASSTSQGRTDTQYF. CDR3 sequence (DNA): TGTGCCAGCTCCACCTCGCAGGGACGCACAGATACGCAGTATTTT.

This clonotype was counted a single time. J is TRBJ2-1 and V is TRBV3-1; weak D call: TRBD2 (5 bases). With 2 bases removed from V and 2 bases from J, the gap between germline ends came to 19 bases. Germline CDR1 and CDR2: LGHDT and YNNKEL (reference sequence). This CDR3 region has 18 residues. The CDR3 region is CASSQLPTVLVPYNEQFF. The CDR3 coding sequence is TGTGCCAGCAGCCAACTCCCCACAGTACTAGTCCCCTACAATGAGCAGTTCTTC.

V gene TRBV4-2 combines with J gene TRBJ2-5; 13 nucleotides agree with TRBD2. The CDR3 totals 17 residues. Germline V CDR1 and CDR2: LGHNA, YNFKEQ. V shed 1 base, J shed 3 bases, and the junction held 5 bases outside the gene matches. The CDR3 region has the DNA TGTGCCAGCAGCCAAGGCCCTGGACTAGCGGGAGAAGAGACCCAGTACTTC. Translation: CASSQGPGLAGEETQYF.

This clonotype showed up many times. The genes are TRBV7-2 and TRBJ2-7; D is undetermined. CDR3 length: 13 residues. Trimming stripped 5 bases from V and 9 bases from J, with 17 bases between. Germline lookup yields CDR1 SGHTA and CDR2 FQGNSA. The CDR3 region has the DNA TGTGCCAGCAGCGTAACCAGCGATCGAGGGCAGTACTTC. Residues: CASSVTSDRGQYF.

CDR3 DNA sequence: TGCAGCGTTGAAGTGGCAACTCGCTCAGGGCAGTTCTTC. It is translated as CSVEVATRSGQFF. The gene calls are TRBV29-1 and TRBJ2-1; no reliable D call. Germline CDR1 reads SQVTM; CDR2 reads ANQGSEA. Trimming left V 1 base short and J 12 bases short, with 16 bases between. The CDR3 covers 13 residues.